Listed here are 26 T cell receptor beta chains from one sample, sequenced in a study of shared T cell receptors in the human thymus. Sequenced by immunoSEQ multiplex PCR; TCRdb stores in-frame clones only, minus some. The data hold roughly 710,000 clones, with 80% to 90% observed a single time. These data are also associated with another study on human thymus T cells.

The sequencing input was thymocytes. The source is a girl under three years old with a congenital heart defect.

V gene TRBV5-5 combines with J gene TRBJ1-1; D is perhaps TRBD1 (6 bases). The V gene lost 5 bases and the J gene lost 1 base, with 12 bases spanning the gap. Per the germline V gene, CDR1 is SGHKS and CDR2 is YYEKEE (reference sequence). The CDR3 runs to 14 residues. CDR3 nucleotides: TGTGCCAGCAGAAATGACAGGCCGAACACTGAAGCTTTCTTT. Amino acid sequence: CASRNDRPNTEAFF.

The chain has TRBV12-5 and TRBJ1-2; 9 bases match TRBD1. The CDR3 has 17 amino acids. Germline V gene sequence: CDR1 LGHNT, CDR2 FRNRAP. The trim removed 1 base at V and 5 bases at J, leaving 11 bases unmatched. CDR3 protein: CASGLAPGTGFLYGYTF. In DNA, the CDR3 is TGTGCTAGTGGTTTGGCCCCCGGGACAGGGTTTTTGTATGGCTACACCTTC.

The chain couples TRBV30 to TRBJ2-1; 7 nucleotides agree with TRBD2. After removal of 8 bases from V and 6 bases from J, the junction contained 22 bases not matched to a gene. Germline loops: CDR1 GTSNPN, CDR2 SVGIG (reference sequence). The CDR3 sequence is 17 residues long. CDR3 loop: CAGSPGGRGAYGNEQFF. The CDR3 nucleotides are TGTGCCGGGTCTCCCGGGGGGAGAGGGGCTTATGGCAATGAGCAGTTCTTC.

CDR3 sequence: CSARAQETQYF. CDR3 in DNA: TGCAGTGCTAGAGCGCAAGAGACCCAGTACTTC. The chain employs TRBV20-1 and TRBJ2-5; D call uncertain. V was clipped by 1 base and J by 2 bases, with 2 bases between them. The CDR3 is 11 amino acids. Germline V gives CDR1 DFQATT, CDR2 SNEGSKA (reference sequence).

The chain uses TRBV7-9 and TRBJ1-6, with TRBD1 identical over 7 bases. The CDR3 consists of 15 residues. V lost 2 bases, J lost 6 bases, and 4 bases stayed unmatched. In germline, CDR1 is SEHNR, CDR2 FQNEAQ (reference sequence). The CDR3 spells CASSLRDSINSPLHF. CDR3 sequence (DNA): TGTGCCAGCAGCTTAAGGGACAGCATTAATTCACCCCTCCACTTT.

This chain joins TRBV7-2 and TRBJ2-5; tentatively, D is TRBD1 (6 bases). The CDR3 covers 13 residues. Trimming left V 5 bases short and J 5 bases short, with 12 bases between. CDR1 SGHTA and CDR2 FQGNSA come from the germline V gene. CDR3 in DNA: TGTGCCAGCAGCCCAGGGGCGGCGGAGACCCAGTACTTC. Its translation: CASSPGAAETQYF.

The V call is TRBV4-1, the J call TRBJ1-1; a possible D gene is TRBD1 (5 bases). The length of the CDR3 is 19 residues. Trimming took 3 bases from V and 1 from J, leaving 24 bases between them. Per the germline V gene, CDR1 is MGHRA and CDR2 is YSYEKL. The CDR3: CASSHPRGEARPSNTEAFF. The CDR3 DNA follows: TGCGCCAGCAGCCACCCTCGGGGGGAGGCGAGGCCGTCGAACACTGAAGCTTTCTTT.

The CDR3 region is CASSPSGLNTEAFF. The CDR3 nucleotides are TGTGCCAGCAGCCCGTCAGGGCTTAACACTGAAGCTTTCTTT. J is TRBJ1-1 and V is TRBV7-2; TRBD1 is a possible D gene (5 bases). Germline V lookup: CDR1 SGHTA, CDR2 FQGNSA. V lost 5 bases and J lost 2, with 12 bases in between. CDR3 length: 14 amino acids.

The V and J genes are TRBV28 and TRBJ2-7; 10 nucleotides agree with TRBD1. V was pared by 6 bases and J by 5 bases, with 7 bases of the junction left unmatched. There are 14 residues in the CDR3. Germline loops: CDR1 MDHEN, CDR2 SYDVKM. CDR3 protein: CASRPGQGCDEQYF. The CDR3 nucleotides are TGTGCCAGCAGACCGGGACAGGGGTGCGACGAGCAGTACTTC.

The table lists this clone with a count of one. The chain couples TRBV5-1 to TRBJ2-1; 9 bases map to TRBD2. V lost 1 base and J lost 1; bases outside the gene matches: 9. Germline V CDR1 and CDR2: SGHRS, YFSETQ. CDR3 size: 18 residues. The CDR3 sequence: CASSLLASGATSYNEQFF. In nucleotides, the CDR3 is TGCGCCAGCAGCTTGTTGGCTAGCGGGGCGACTTCCTACAATGAGCAGTTCTTC. Using reference TRBV5-1 and TRBJ2-1 for the parts outside the CDR3, the full variable domain is KAGVTQTPRYLIKTRGQQVTLSCSPISGHRSVSWYQQTPGQGLQFLFEYFSETQRNKGNFPGRFSGRQFSNSRSEMNVSTLELGDSALYLCASSLLASGATSYNEQFFGPGTRLTVL.

This chain joins TRBV11-1 and TRBJ2-1; TRBD1 aligns across 9 bases. J lost 0 bases, V lost 5 bases, and 14 bases had no gene match. CDR1 is SGHAT, CDR2 FQDESV, per germline (reference sequence). The CDR3 runs to 19 residues. In DNA form, the CDR3 reads TGTGCCAGCAGCCATGTACCAGAGCTACAGGGGGCCTCCTACAATGAGCAGTTCTTC. Translated: CASSHVPELQGASYNEQFF.

The chain is built from TRBV6-1 and TRBJ2-1; weak D call: TRBD1 (7 bases). CDR1 is MNHNS and CDR2 is SASEGT in the germline V gene. V shed 2 bases and J shed 8 bases, with 19 bases lying between them. This CDR3 has 16 residues. In nucleotides, the CDR3 is TGTGCCAGCAGTGAATCGACAGGGAGGCAGTCCCATGAGCAGTTCTTC. This sequence encodes CASSESTGRQSHEQFF.

This clone was counted a few times. V and J are TRBV2 and TRBJ1-1; 11 bases map to TRBD1. V trimming: 4 bases; J trimming: 6 bases; junction bases outside the gene matches: 10. The germline V gene has CDR1 SNHLY and CDR2 FYNNEI. CDR3 size: 16 residues. The CDR3 DNA reads as TGTGCCAGCAGTGGGACAGGGGGCGTTGGGTCAGCTGAAGCTTTCTTT. Amino acid sequence: CASSGTGGVGSAEAFF.

Written as DNA, the CDR3 is TGCGCCAGCAGCCCCCAGGTCGGCAGTTCCTACGAGCAGTACTTC. Its protein is CASSPQVGSSYEQYF. The gene calls are TRBV4-3 and TRBJ2-7; D not certain. V lost 4 bases to trimming and J lost 1 base, with 14 bases between them. The germline V gene encodes CDR1 LGHNA and CDR2 YSLEER. CDR3 length: 15 amino acids.

This sequence joins TRBV2 and TRBJ2-7; 7 nucleotides agree with TRBD1. Germline CDR1 and CDR2: SNHLY and FYNNEI. The CDR3 consists of 15 residues. Trimming cost V 6 bases and J 0 bases; bases outside gene matches: 8. The CDR3 protein is CASSFRDRSSYEQYF. As DNA, the CDR3 is TGTGCCAGCAGCTTCCGGGACAGAAGCTCCTACGAGCAGTACTTC.

The rearrangement uses TRBV14 and TRBJ2-7; D is possibly TRBD1 (6 bases). Germline lookup yields CDR1 SGHDN and CDR2 FVKESK. Trimming shortened V by 3 bases and J by 7 bases, and 19 bases separated the two germline ends. This CDR3 is built from 15 residues. The CDR3, as DNA: TGTGCCAGCAGCCATTCCGGTCGGACAGCCCAAGAGCAGTACTTC. This translates into CASSHSGRTAQEQYF.

V is TRBV4-1 and J is TRBJ1-2; D unclear. V was trimmed by 0 bases and J by 3 bases, leaving 14 bases between them. The CDR3 extends over 16 amino acids. CDR1 is MGHRA and CDR2 is YSYEKL in the germline V gene. DNA for the CDR3: TGCGCCAGCAGCCAAGATGAACAGCCGTTACACTATGGCTACACCTTC. As protein: CASSQDEQPLHYGYTF.

This clone has a single count. The chain has TRBV5-5 and TRBJ1-2; D is unresolved. The germline gives CDR1 SGHKS, CDR2 YYEKEE (reference sequence). V lost 3 bases and J lost 4, with 13 bases in between. CDR3 length equals 14 residues. The CDR3 DNA sequence: TGTGCCAGCAGCTCGGGGTTGGTCGGCTATGGCTACACCTTC. Translated, it gives CASSSGLVGYGYTF.

This chain connects TRBV6-1 to TRBJ2-3, with D tentatively TRBD2 (6 bases). V lost 2 bases and J lost 3, with 12 bases in between. Per germline, CDR1 MNHNS and CDR2 SASEGT. The CDR3 has 15 amino acids. CDR3 sequence (DNA): TGTGCCAGCAGTGAAATTGCGGGGTTTACAGATACGCAGTATTTT. It yields the protein CASSEIAGFTDTQYF.

Only a few counts were recorded for this clone. V and J are TRBV7-2 and TRBJ1-2; 7 nucleotides agree with TRBD1. V trimming: 3 bases; J trimming: 6 bases; junction bases outside the gene matches: 7. The CDR3 covers 14 residues. CDR1 and CDR2 from the germline V gene are SGHTA and FQGNSA. The CDR3 loop reads CASSFAGTEHGYTF. The CDR3 nucleotides are TGTGCCAGCAGCTTTGCCGGGACAGAACATGGCTACACCTTC.

The chain uses TRBV14 and TRBJ1-3; 9 bases map to TRBD1. The CDR3 has 23 residues. V trimming: 0 bases; J trimming: 2 bases; junction bases outside the gene matches: 23. The germline gives CDR1 SGHDN, CDR2 FVKESK. The CDR3 nucleotides read TGTGCCAGCAGCCAAGACTCCTACAAGATATCGGGACAGGGTCTATGGGCTGGAAACACCATATATTTT. Its translation: CASSQDSYKISGQGLWAGNTIYF. Drawing the rest from reference TRBV14 and TRBJ1-3, the complete variable domain is EAGVTQFPSHSVIEKGQTVTLRCDPISGHDNLYWYRRVMGKEIKFLLHFVKESKQDESGMPNNRFLAERTGGTYSTLKVQPAELEDSGVYFCASSQDSYKISGQGLWAGNTIYFGEGSWLTVV.

This clone was recorded only once. The J gene is TRBJ1-2, the V gene TRBV13; TRBD1 matches 8 bases. V was pared by 5 bases and J by 3 bases, with 11 bases of the junction left unmatched. Germline V CDR1 and CDR2: PRHDT, FYEKMQ (reference sequence). This CDR3 has 16 residues. This chain's CDR3 is CASSAGTGLRDYGYTF. The CDR3 DNA sequence: TGTGCCAGCAGCGCCGGGACAGGCTTACGGGACTATGGCTACACCTTC.

The gene calls are TRBV14 and TRBJ1-1; D gene ambiguous. With 0 bases removed from V and 3 bases from J, the gap between germline ends came to 8 bases. Germline lookup yields CDR1 SGHDN and CDR2 FVKESK. The CDR3 length is 14 residues. The CDR3 loop reads CASSQDRGYTEAFF. In DNA form, the CDR3 reads TGTGCCAGCAGCCAAGATCGGGGTTACACTGAAGCTTTCTTT.

This chain connects TRBV7-9 to TRBJ1-2, with D perhaps matching TRBD1 (5 bases). The CDR3 totals 12 residues. The V gene lost 7 bases and the J gene lost 2 bases, with 8 bases spanning the gap. CDR1 is SEHNR and CDR2 is FQNEAQ in the germline V gene (reference sequence). As DNA, the CDR3 is TGTGCCAGCATGAAGGGGAACTATGGCTACACCTTC. It yields the protein CASMKGNYGYTF. Using reference TRBV7-9 and TRBJ1-2 for the parts outside the CDR3, the full variable domain is DTGVSQNPRHKITKRGQNVTFRCDPISEHNRLYWYRQTLGQGPEFLTYFQNEAQLEKSRLLSDRFSAERPKGSFSTLEIQRTEQGDSAMYLCASMKGNYGYTFGSGTRLTVV.

V is TRBV7-3 and J is TRBJ1-6, with D tentatively TRBD1 (5 bases). V was cut by 0 bases and J by 7 bases, with 10 bases left in between. This CDR3 region has 15 residues. CDR1 and CDR2 (germline): SGHTA, FQGTGA. The DNA of the CDR3 is TGTGCCAGCAGCTTAACAGGGGCCCGAAATTCACCCCTCCACTTT. Amino acid sequence: CASSLTGARNSPLHF.

The chain is built from TRBV2 and TRBJ2-3, with D tentatively TRBD2 (7 bases). The germline V gene has CDR1 SNHLY and CDR2 FYNNEI. V lost 8 bases and J 3 bases, leaving 30 bases between the germline ends. The CDR3 length is 19 residues. This chain's CDR3 is CASPSGDLGGGRGTDTQYF. CDR3 coding DNA: TGTGCCAGCCCCTCCGGCGATCTGGGGGGGGGCAGAGGGACAGATACGCAGTATTTT.